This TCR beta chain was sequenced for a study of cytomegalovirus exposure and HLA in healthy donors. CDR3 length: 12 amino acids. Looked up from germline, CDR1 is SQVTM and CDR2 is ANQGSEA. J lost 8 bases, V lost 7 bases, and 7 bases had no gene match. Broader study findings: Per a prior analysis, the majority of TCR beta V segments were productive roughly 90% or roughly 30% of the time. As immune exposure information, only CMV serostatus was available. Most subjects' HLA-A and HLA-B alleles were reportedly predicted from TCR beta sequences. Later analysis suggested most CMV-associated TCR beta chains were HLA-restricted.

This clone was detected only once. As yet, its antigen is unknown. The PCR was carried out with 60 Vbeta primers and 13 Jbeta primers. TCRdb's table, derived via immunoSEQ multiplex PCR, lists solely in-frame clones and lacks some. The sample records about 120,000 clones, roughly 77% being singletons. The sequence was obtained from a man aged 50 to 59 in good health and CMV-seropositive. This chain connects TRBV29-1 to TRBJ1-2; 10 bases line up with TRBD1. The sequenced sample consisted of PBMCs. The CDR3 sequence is CSADRTGGGYTF. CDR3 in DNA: TGCAGCGCCGATCGGACAGGGGGAGGCTACACCTTC.